This T cell receptor beta chain was retrieved from a study of blood T cell repertoires in COVID-19. This clone was observed many times. Repertoires were generated with immunoSEQ multiplex PCR, while TCRdb's copy carries only in-frame clones and drops some. The sample lists under 90,000 clones; 87% were seen once. With 3 bases removed from V and 5 bases from J, the gap between germline ends came to 23 bases. The CDR3 covers 19 residues. Per germline, CDR1 LNHDA and CDR2 SQIVND (reference sequence). The sample consisted of peripheral blood. The chain joins TRBV19 to TRBJ2-6; D perhaps matches TRBD1 (6 bases). The receptor's source is a man aged 55 to 70 with acute or convalescent COVID-19. DNA for the CDR3: TGTGCCAGTAGTATCCCCCGCTTCGACAGGAGGCTCCGGGCCAACGTCCTGACTTTC. Protein: CASSIPRFDRRLRANVLTF.